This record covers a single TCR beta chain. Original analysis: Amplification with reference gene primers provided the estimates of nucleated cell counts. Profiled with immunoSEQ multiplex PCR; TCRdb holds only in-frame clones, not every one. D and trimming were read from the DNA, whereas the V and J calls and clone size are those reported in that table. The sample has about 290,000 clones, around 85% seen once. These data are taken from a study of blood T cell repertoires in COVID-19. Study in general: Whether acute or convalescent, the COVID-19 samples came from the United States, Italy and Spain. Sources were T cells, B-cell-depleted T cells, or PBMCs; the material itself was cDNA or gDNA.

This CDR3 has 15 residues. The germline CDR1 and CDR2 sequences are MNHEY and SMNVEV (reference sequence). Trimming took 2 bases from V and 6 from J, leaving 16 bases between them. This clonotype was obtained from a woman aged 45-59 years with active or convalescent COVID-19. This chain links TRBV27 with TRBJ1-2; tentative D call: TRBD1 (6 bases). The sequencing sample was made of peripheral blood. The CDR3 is CASSLRGGLPDGYTF. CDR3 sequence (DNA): TGTGCCAGCAGTTTAAGGGGGGGGCTCCCGGATGGCTACACCTTC.